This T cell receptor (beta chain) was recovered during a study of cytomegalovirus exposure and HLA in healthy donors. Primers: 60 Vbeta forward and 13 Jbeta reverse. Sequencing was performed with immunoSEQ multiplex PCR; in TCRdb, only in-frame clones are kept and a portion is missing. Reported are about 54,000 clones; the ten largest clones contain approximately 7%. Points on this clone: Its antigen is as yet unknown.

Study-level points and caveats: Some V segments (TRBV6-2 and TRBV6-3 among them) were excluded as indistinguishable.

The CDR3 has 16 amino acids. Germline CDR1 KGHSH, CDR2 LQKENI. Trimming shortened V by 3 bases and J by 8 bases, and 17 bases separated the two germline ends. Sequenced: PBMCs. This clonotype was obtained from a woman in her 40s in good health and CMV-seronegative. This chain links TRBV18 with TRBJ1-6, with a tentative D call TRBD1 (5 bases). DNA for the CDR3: TGTGCCAGCTCACCCCCTGCCGCAGGGCCGGATTCACCCCTCCACTTT. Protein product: CASSPPAAGPDSPLHF.